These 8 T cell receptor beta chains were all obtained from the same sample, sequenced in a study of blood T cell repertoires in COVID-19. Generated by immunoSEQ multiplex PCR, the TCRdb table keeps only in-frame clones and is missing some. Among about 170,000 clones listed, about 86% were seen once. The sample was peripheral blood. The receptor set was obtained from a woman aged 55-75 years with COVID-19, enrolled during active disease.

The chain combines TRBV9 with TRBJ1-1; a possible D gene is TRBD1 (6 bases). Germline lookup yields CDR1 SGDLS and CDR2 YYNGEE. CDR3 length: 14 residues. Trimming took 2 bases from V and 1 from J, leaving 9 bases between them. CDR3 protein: CASSVSGANTEAFF. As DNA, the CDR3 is TGTGCCAGCAGCGTTTCAGGGGCGAACACTGAAGCTTTCTTT.

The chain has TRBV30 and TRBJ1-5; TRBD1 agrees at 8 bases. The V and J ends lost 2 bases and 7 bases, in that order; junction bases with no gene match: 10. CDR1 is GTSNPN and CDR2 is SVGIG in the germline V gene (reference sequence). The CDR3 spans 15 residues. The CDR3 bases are TGTGCCTGGAGTACCAATTCAGGGGGCGACCAGCCCCAGCATTTT. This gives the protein CAWSTNSGGDQPQHF.

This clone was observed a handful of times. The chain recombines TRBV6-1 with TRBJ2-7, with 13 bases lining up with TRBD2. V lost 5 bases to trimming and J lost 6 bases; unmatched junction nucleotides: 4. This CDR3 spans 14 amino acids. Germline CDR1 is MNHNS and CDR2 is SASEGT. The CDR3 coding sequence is TGTGCCAGCAGTCACGGGACTAGCGGGATCGAGCAGTACTTC. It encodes CASSHGTSGIEQYF.

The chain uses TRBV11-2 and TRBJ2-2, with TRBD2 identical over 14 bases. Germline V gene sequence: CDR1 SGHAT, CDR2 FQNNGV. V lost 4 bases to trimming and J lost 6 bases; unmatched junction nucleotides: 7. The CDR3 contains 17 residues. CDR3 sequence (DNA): TGTGCCAGCAGCTCACAGGGACTAGCGGGAGCGGCCGGGGAGCTGTTTTTT. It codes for CASSSQGLAGAAGELFF.

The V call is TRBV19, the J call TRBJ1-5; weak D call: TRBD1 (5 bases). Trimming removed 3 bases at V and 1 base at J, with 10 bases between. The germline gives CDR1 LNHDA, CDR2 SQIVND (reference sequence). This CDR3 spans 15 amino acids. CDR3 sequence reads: CASSIWNRSNQPQHF. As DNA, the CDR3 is TGTGCCAGTAGTATTTGGAACAGGAGCAATCAGCCCCAGCATTTT. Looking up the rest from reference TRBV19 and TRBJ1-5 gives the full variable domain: DGGITQSPKYLFRKEGQNVTLSCEQNLNHDAMYWYRQDPGQGLRLIYYSQIVNDFQKGDIAEGYSVSREKKESFPLTVTSAQKNPTAFYLCASSIWNRSNQPQHFGDGTRLSIL.

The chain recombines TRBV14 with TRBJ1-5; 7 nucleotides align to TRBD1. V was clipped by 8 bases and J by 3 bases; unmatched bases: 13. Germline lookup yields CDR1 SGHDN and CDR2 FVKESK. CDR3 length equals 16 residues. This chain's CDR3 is CASGPTEGAHNQPQHF. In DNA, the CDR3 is TGTGCCAGCGGTCCTACTGAGGGGGCACACAATCAGCCCCAGCATTTT.

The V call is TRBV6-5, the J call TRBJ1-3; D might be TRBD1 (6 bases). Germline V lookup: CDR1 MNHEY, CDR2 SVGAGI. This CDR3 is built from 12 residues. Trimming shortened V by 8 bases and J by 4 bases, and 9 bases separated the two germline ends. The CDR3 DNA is TGTGCCAGCGCCGGGACAGGAAACACCATATATTTT. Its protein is CASAGTGNTIYF.

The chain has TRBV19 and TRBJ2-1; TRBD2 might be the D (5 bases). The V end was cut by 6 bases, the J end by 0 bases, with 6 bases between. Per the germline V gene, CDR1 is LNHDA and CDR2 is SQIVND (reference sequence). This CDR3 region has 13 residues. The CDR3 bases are TGTGCCAGTAGACGGGGCTCCTACAATGAGCAGTTCTTC. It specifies CASRRGSYNEQFF.